This is a list of T cell receptor beta chains from one sample in a study of T cell responses to AZD1222 COVID-19 vaccine. The repertoire was sequenced with immunoSEQ multiplex PCR; TCRdb's copy has only in-frame clones and lacks some. The data show roughly 200,000 clones, roughly 88% seen once. The material was peripheral blood, obtained on day 0 of AZD1222 vaccination. These receptors originate from an adult in good health. Both conserved end residues are part of each CDR3. A D gene is named only where the DNA matches it firmly. Only some rows state a clone size, as once, few, many or a class for expanded clones.

v_call,j_call,d_call,clone_size,cdr3_aa,cdr3_nt
TRBV9,TRBJ2-2,.,few,CASSVGGVPGELFF,TGTGCCAGCAGCGTCGGAGGAGTTCCCGGGGAGCTGTTTTTT
TRBV4-2,TRBJ2-2,TRBD1,.,CASSQGYGTGLTGELFF,TGTGCCAGCAGCCAAGGTTACGGGACAGGCCTCACCGGGGAGCTGTTTTTT
TRBV2,TRBJ1-5,.,.,CASEGPSVSNQPQHF,TGTGCCAGCGAGGGGCCCTCCGTTAGCAATCAGCCCCAGCATTTT
TRBV5-1,TRBJ2-3,TRBD2,few,CASSLAGSGGPTDTQYF,TGCGCCAGCAGCTTGGCTGGTAGCGGGGGGCCCACAGATACGCAGTATTTT
TRBV6-1,TRBJ1-5,.,.,CASSETGGNQPQHF,TGTGCCAGCAGTGAAACGGGGGGCAATCAGCCCCAGCATTTT
TRBV9,TRBJ1-4,.,.,CASSVGHSAGGSNEKLFF,TGTGCCAGCAGCGTAGGGCACTCCGCGGGGGGGTCTAATGAAAAACTGTTTTTT
TRBV5-1,TRBJ1-3,.,.,CASSYSGNTIYF,TGCGCCAGCAGCTACTCTGGAAACACCATATATTTT
TRBV5-1,TRBJ2-7,TRBD1,.,CASSLGQGTTYEQYF,TGCGCCAGCAGCTTGGGACAGGGGACAACCTACGAGCAGTACTTC
TRBV19,TRBJ2-1,.,.,CASSQQVNEQFF,TGTGCCAGTAGTCAACAGGTCAATGAGCAGTTCTTC
TRBV6-5,TRBJ1-2,TRBD1,.,CASSSGTVYGYTF,TGTGCCAGCAGCTCCGGGACAGTTTATGGCTACACCTTC
TRBV6-5,TRBJ1-6,TRBD1,few,CASSPGTAYNSPLHF,TGTGCCAGCAGCCCCGGGACAGCGTATAATTCACCCCTCCACTTT
TRBV3-1/TRBV3-2,TRBJ2-7,.,.,CASSQPNFYEQYF,TGTGCCAGCAGCCAACCCAATTTCTACGAGCAGTACTTC
TRBV9,TRBJ2-1,TRBD2,.,CASSRAGTRTSGGYNEQFF,TGTGCCAGCAGCAGAGCTGGGACCCGGACTAGCGGGGGGTACAATGAGCAGTTCTTC
TRBV5-1,TRBJ2-7,TRBD2,.,CASSSGTSGDPYEQYF,TGCGCCAGCAGCAGCGGGACTAGCGGGGACCCCTACGAGCAGTACTTC
TRBV5-1,TRBJ2-7,TRBD1,.,CASSFDRVAYEQYF,TGCGCCAGCAGCTTTGACAGGGTGGCCTACGAGCAGTACTTC
TRBV21-1,TRBJ1-5,.,.,CASSKVGRDGNQPQHF,TGTGCCAGCAGCAAAGTTGGCAGGGACGGAAATCAGCCCCAGCATTTT
TRBV19,TRBJ1-2,TRBD1,.,CASSMEPGQGNSGYTF,TGTGCCAGTAGTATGGAGCCGGGACAGGGGAACAGTGGCTACACCTTC
TRBV27,TRBJ1-2,.,.,CASSWGMGTEWGYTF,TGTGCCAGCAGTTGGGGCATGGGGACCGAGTGGGGCTACACCTTC
TRBV7-9,TRBJ2-3,TRBD2,.,CASNSGGPGDTQYF,TGTGCCAGCAACAGCGGGGGGCCCGGGGATACGCAGTATTTT
TRBV19,TRBJ2-7,TRBD2,.,CASKGLAYEQYF,TGTGCCAGTAAGGGACTAGCATACGAGCAGTACTTC
TRBV5-4,TRBJ2-2,.,.,CASSWGTNTGELFF,TGTGCCAGCAGCTGGGGAACGAACACCGGGGAGCTGTTTTTT
TRBV30,TRBJ2-7,.,.,CAWSANSYEQYF,TGTGCCTGGAGTGCCAACTCCTACGAGCAGTACTTC
TRBV7-9,TRBJ1-4,TRBD1,.,CASSRGQGDEKLFF,TGTGCCAGCAGCAGGGGACAGGGTGACGAAAAACTGTTTTTT
TRBV27,TRBJ1-5,TRBD1,.,CASSPRQGRGNQPQHF,TGTGCCAGCAGTCCCCGACAGGGACGGGGGAATCAGCCCCAGCATTTT
TRBV29-1,TRBJ1-5,.,.,CSVADRGGKSQPQHF,TGCAGCGTTGCGGATCGGGGGGGTAAGAGTCAGCCCCAGCATTTT
TRBV13,TRBJ1-6,.,.,CASSPRANNSPLHF,TGTGCCAGCAGCCCGAGGGCCAATAATTCACCCCTCCACTTT
TRBV30,TRBJ2-5,.,.,CAWSVDSFETQYF,TGTGCCTGGAGTGTTGACAGTTTCGAGACCCAGTACTTC
TRBV3-1/TRBV3-2,TRBJ1-1,.,.,CASSQEWGLNTEAFF,TGTGCCAGCAGCCAAGAGTGGGGGTTGAACACTGAAGCTTTCTTT
TRBV5-8,TRBJ1-1,.,.,CASSFYQLNTEAFF,TGTGCCAGCAGCTTTTACCAGTTGAACACTGAAGCTTTCTTT
TRBV7-7,TRBJ2-7,TRBD1,.,CASSPDRGGYEQYF,TGTGCCAGCAGCCCAGACAGGGGCGGGTACGAGCAGTACTTC
TRBV19,TRBJ1-5,.,.,CASSIVPNNQPQHF,TGTGCCAGTAGTATCGTACCGAACAATCAGCCCCAGCATTTT
TRBV11-2,TRBJ1-3,.,.,CASSSTQLRRGNTIYF,TGTGCCAGCAGCTCAACCCAGTTACGGAGGGGAAACACCATATATTTT
TRBV5-8,TRBJ2-1,TRBD2,.,CASSLGLAGSYNEQFF,TGTGCCAGCAGCTTGGGACTAGCGGGGTCCTACAATGAGCAGTTCTTC
TRBV3-1/TRBV3-2,TRBJ2-5,TRBD1,.,CASSSHGGQGGETQYF,TGTGCCAGCAGCTCTCATGGTGGACAGGGTGGAGAGACCCAGTACTTC
TRBV18,TRBJ2-3,.,.,CASSPFRGQAFSTDTQYF,TGTGCCAGCTCACCATTCCGCGGGCAGGCATTTAGCACAGATACGCAGTATTTT
TRBV11-2,TRBJ2-1,TRBD2,.,CASSLTGLALSYNEQFF,TGTGCCAGCAGCTTAACGGGACTAGCGTTGTCCTACAATGAGCAGTTCTTC